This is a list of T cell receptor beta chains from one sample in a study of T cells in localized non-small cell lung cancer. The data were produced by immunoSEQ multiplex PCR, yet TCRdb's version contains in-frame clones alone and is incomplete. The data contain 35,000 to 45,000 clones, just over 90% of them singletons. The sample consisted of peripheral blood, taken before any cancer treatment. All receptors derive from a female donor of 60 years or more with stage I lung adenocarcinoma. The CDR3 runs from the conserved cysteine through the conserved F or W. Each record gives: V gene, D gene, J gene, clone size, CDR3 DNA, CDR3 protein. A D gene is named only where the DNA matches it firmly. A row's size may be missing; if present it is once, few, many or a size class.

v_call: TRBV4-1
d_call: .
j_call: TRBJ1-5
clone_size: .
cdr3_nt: TGCGCCAGCAGCCAGGGGGGATTCGGTCAGCCCCAGCATTTT
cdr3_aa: CASSQGGFGQPQHF

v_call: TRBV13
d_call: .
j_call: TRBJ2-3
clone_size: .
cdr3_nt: TGTGCCAGCAGCCGGGGATTCAGCACGCAGTATTTT
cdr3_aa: CASSRGFSTQYF

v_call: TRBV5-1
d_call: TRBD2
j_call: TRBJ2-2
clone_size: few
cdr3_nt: TGCGCCAGCAGCTTAGGACTAGCGTACACCGGGGAGCTGTTTTTT
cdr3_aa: CASSLGLAYTGELFF

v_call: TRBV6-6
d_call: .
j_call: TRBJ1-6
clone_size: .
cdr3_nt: TGTGCCAGCAGTTACCCACAAGGGACTTTTAATTCACCCCTCCACTTT
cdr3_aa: CASSYPQGTFNSPLHF

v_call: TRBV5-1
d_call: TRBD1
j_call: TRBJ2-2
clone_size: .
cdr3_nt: TGCGCCAGCAGGAGGACAGGGGACAACACCGGGGAGCTGTTTTTT
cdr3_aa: CASRRTGDNTGELFF

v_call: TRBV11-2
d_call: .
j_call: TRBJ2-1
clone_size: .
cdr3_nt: TGTGCCAGCAGCCTCTCCGGGGCCTACAATGAGCAGTTCTTC
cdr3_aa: CASSLSGAYNEQFF

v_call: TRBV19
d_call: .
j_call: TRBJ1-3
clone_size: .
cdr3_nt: TGTGCCAGTAGTCGACCTGGGGGAACAGCTGGAAACACCATATATTTT
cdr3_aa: CASSRPGGTAGNTIYF

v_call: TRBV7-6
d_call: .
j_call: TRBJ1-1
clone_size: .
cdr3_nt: TGTGCCAGCAGCTTAATGGGGGGAATGAACACTGAAGCTTTCTTT
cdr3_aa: CASSLMGGMNTEAFF

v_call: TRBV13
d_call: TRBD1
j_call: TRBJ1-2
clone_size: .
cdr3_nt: TGTGCCAGCAGCTATCCCGAAGGGGGCCAAGGGAGGTATGGCTACACCTTC
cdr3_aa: CASSYPEGGQGRYGYTF

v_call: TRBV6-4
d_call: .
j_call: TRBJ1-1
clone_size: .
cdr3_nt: TGTGCCAGCAGTGACTCGAGCATAACAACTGAAGCTTTCTTT
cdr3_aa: CASSDSSITTEAFF

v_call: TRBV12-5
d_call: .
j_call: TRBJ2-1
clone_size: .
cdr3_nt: TGTGCTAGTGGTTTGGAGAGTTCTACCCATGAGCAGTTCTTC
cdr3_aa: CASGLESSTHEQFF

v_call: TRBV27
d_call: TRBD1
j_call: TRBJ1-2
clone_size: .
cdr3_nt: TGTGCCAGCAGTGTAGGGGGCTGGAGAGGAGTTGGCTACACCTTC
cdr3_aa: CASSVGGWRGVGYTF

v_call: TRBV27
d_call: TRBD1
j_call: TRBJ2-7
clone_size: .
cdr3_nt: TGTGCCAGCAGGCAAGACAGGGGAAGCCCCTACGAGCAGTACTTC
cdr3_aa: CASRQDRGSPYEQYF

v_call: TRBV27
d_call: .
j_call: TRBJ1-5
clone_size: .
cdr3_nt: TGTGCCAGCAGTTTATTGAGTCCAAATCAGCCCCAGCATTTT
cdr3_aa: CASSLLSPNQPQHF

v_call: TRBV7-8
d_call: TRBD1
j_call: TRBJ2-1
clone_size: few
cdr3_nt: TGTGCCAGCAGCATAGGGACAGGGAATGAGCAGTTCTTC
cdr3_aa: CASSIGTGNEQFF

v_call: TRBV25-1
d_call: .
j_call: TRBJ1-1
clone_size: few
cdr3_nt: TGTGCCAGCAGGGCCGGGAGGGCCGTTGAGAACACTGAAGCTTTCTTT
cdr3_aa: CASRAGRAVENTEAFF

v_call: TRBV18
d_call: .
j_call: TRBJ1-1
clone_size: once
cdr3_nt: TGTGCCAGCTCACCACTTGGGGCAGTGGAAGCTTTCTTT
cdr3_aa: CASSPLGAVEAFF

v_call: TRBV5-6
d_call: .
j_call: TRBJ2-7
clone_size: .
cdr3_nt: TGTGCCAGCAGCTTGATGGGGGCGCTGAACGAGCAGTACTTC
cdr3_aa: CASSLMGALNEQYF

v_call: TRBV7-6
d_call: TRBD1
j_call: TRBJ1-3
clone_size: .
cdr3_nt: TGTGCCAGCAGCTTCGGCCGGGACAGCGCTGGAAACACCATATATTTT
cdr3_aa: CASSFGRDSAGNTIYF

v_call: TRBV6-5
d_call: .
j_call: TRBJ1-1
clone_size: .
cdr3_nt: TGTGCCAGCAGTTACTCGAAACAGAGTCAAGCTTTCTTT
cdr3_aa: CASSYSKQSQAFF

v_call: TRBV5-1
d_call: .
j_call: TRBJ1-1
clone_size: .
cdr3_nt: TGCGCCAGCAGGTGGGGAAACGAGGAAGCTTTCTTT
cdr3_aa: CASRWGNEEAFF

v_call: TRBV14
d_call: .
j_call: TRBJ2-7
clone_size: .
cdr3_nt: TGTGCCAGCAGTCACCCCCTAGTTTCCTACGAGCAGTACTTC
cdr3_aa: CASSHPLVSYEQYF

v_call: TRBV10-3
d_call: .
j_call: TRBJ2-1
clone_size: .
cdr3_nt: TGTGCCATCAGTGAGTTTGGTGGGGACAATGAGCAGTTCTTC
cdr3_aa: CAISEFGGDNEQFF

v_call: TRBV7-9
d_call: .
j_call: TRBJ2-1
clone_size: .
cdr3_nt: TGTGCCAGCAGCTTATCAGGGGTCTACAATGAGCAGTTCTTC
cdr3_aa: CASSLSGVYNEQFF

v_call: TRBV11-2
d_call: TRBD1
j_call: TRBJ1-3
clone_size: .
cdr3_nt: TGTGCCAGCAGCTTAGCAGGGGGTGGAAACACCATATATTTT
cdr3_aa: CASSLAGGGNTIYF

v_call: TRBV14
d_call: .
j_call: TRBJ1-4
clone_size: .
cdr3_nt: TGTGCCAGCAGCCTCGGGGCTGGGGGTAATGAAAAACTGTTTTTT
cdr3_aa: CASSLGAGGNEKLFF

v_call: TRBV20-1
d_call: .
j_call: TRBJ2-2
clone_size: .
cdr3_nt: TGCAGTGCTCCACAGGGCTGGGAGCTGTTTTTT
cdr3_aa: CSAPQGWELFF

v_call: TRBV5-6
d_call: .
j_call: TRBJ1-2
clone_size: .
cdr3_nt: TGTGCCAGCAGCTTGGAGGCGAGCTATGGCTACACCTTC
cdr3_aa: CASSLEASYGYTF